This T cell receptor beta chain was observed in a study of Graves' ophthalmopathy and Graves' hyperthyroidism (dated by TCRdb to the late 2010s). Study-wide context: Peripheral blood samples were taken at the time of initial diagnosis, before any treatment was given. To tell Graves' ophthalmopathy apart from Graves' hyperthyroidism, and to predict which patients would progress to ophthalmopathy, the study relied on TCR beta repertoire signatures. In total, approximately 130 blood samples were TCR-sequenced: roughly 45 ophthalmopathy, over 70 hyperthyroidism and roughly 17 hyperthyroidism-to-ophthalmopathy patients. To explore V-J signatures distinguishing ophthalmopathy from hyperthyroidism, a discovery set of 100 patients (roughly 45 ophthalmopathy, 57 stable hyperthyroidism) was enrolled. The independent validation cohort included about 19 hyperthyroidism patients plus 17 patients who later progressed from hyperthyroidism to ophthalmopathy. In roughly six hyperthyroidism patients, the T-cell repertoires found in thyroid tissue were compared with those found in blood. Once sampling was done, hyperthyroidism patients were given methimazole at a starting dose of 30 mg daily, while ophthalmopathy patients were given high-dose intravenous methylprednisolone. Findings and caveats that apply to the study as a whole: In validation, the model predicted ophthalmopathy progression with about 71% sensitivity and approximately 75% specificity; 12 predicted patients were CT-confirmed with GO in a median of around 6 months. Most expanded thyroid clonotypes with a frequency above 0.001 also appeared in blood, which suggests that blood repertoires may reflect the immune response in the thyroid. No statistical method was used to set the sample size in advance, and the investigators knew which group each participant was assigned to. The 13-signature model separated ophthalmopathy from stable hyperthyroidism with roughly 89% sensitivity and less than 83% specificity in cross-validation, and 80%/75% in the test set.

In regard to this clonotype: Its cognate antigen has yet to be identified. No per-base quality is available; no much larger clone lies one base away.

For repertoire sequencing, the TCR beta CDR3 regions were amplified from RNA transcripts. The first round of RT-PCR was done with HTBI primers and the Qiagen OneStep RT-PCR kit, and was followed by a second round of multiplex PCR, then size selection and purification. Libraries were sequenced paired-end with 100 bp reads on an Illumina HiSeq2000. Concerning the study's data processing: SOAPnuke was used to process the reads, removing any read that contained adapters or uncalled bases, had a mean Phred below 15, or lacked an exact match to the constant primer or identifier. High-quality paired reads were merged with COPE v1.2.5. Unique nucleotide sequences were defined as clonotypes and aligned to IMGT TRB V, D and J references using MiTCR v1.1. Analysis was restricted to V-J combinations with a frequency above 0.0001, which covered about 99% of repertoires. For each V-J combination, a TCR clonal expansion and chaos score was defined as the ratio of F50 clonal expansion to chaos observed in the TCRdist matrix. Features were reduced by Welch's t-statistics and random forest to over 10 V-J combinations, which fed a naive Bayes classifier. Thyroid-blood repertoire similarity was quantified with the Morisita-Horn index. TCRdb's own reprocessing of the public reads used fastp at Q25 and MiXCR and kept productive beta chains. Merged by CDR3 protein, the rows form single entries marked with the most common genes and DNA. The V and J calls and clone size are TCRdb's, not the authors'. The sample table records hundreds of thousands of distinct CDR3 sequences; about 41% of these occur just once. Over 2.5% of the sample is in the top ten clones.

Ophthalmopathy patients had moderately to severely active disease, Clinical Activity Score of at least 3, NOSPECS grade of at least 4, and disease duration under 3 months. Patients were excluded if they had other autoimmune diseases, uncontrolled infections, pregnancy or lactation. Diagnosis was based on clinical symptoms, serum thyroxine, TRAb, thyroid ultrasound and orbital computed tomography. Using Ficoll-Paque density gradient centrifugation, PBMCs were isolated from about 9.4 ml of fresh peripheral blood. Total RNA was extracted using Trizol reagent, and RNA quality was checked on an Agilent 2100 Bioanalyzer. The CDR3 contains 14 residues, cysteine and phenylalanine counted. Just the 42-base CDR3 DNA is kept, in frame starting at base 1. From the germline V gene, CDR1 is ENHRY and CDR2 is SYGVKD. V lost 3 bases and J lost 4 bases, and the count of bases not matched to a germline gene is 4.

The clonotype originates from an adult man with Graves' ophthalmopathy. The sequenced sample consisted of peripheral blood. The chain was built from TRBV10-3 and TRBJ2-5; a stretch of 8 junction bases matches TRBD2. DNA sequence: TGTGCCATCAGTGACGGGAGGGCCACAGAGACCCAGTACTTC. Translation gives CAISDGRATETQYF.